The present entry profiles one T cell receptor beta chain with its context. The record originates from a study of OX40 agonist ivuxolimab in advanced cancers. The CDR3 extends over 14 amino acids. With 3 bases clipped from V and 3 bases from J, the junction kept 5 bases outside the gene matches. Germline V gene lookup returns CDR1 MNHNS and CDR2 SASEGT. Using immunoSEQ multiplex PCR, the repertoire was profiled, and TCRdb retains in-frame clones only, with some absent. The sample includes approximately 89,000 clones, around nine tenths seen only once; the top ten take 0.25% to 0.35%. The chain uses TRBV6-1 and TRBJ2-7; 7 bases fit TRBD1. Source: CD4+ or CD8+ T cells sorted from blood, taken in a trial of the OX40 agonist ivuxolimab. This TCR derives from an adult with an advanced solid tumor such as melanoma, head and neck, liver or kidney cancer. The CDR3 region is CASSEGTARYEQYF. The CDR3 bases are TGTGCCAGCAGTGAGGGGACAGCCCGCTACGAGCAGTACTTC.